Only a few counts were recorded for the clone carrying this T cell receptor beta chain. The target antigen is unknown. Deletions cut 2 bases from V and 5 bases from J, with 21 bases between. This CDR3 region has 16 residues. The germline gives CDR1 SQVTM, CDR2 ANQGSEA. This entry is derived from a study of beta chain features in type 1 diabetes. What was sequenced were expressed TCRB transcripts, since all of the isolated RNA had been reverse transcribed. The data were produced by immunoSEQ multiplex PCR, yet TCRdb's version contains in-frame clones alone and is incomplete. The sample holds 160,000 or so clones, around 63% seen once. Whole-study findings and limits: Across all four CD4+ subsets, people with type 1 diabetes showed modestly shorter TCRB CDR3s.

The sample was naive CD4+ T cells from blood. This receptor was identified in a man aged 25-45 years with type 1 diabetes. The chain carries TRBV29-1 and TRBJ2-5; maybe TRBD1 (6 bases). CDR3 in amino acids: CSVEPTRDISLETQYF. CDR3 coding DNA: TGCAGCGTTGAACCGACCCGGGACATCTCTTTGGAGACCCAGTACTTC.